The entry below describes one TCR beta chain. The antigen remains undetermined. The CDR3 has 14 amino acids. Germline CDR1 reads SQVTM; CDR2 reads ANQGSEA. V lost 5 bases and J lost 0; bases outside the gene matches: 5. The source of the sample is a study of cytomegalovirus exposure and HLA in healthy donors. General observations from the study: The authors enumerated 180 or so TCR beta chains as linked to cytomegalovirus. The classifier reportedly diagnosed cytomegalovirus status with high sensitivity and specificity. Confirmation was obtained in vitro that a few CMV-associated chains are specific for CMV antigens.

Generated by immunoSEQ multiplex PCR, the TCRdb table keeps only in-frame clones and is missing some. The table shows hundreds of thousands of clones, with approximately 90% occurring only once. The sample consisted of PBMCs. The chain uses TRBV29-1 and TRBJ2-3, with TRBD2 matching 7 bases. This receptor was identified in a woman younger than 35 in good health and CMV-seronegative. CDR3 DNA: TGCAGCGTTCGTTTTAGCGGGAGCACAGATACGCAGTATTTT. Translating gives CSVRFSGSTDTQYF.